The entry below gives a single T cell receptor beta chain sequence along with its context. Its specificity is unknown. Vbeta (60) and Jbeta (13) primers were used in the PCR. Method: immunoSEQ multiplex PCR; TCRdb's copy keeps in-frame clones and lacks some. The repertoire has approximately 140,000 clones, about 78% of them found once; the top ten carry over 2.5%. The sample is drawn from a study of cytomegalovirus exposure and HLA in healthy donors. Per the germline V gene, CDR1 is SGDLS and CDR2 is YYNGEE. The junction had 5 bases not matched to a gene; V was cut back by 2 bases and J by 5 bases. This CDR3 comprises 15 residues. Notes on the study in general: The study listed 150 to 200 cytomegalovirus-associated TCR beta chains. Common viral pathogens (according to a later analysis) appeared linked to several of the most significant clusters. Looking again later, the authors saw that most CMV-associated TCR beta chains seemed HLA-restricted.

The chain joins TRBV9 to TRBJ2-5, with 11 bases identical to TRBD2. Sequenced input: PBMCs. The source is a male donor in good health and CMV-seronegative. The CDR3 nucleotides are TGTGCCAGCAGCGTTAGCGGGGGGGCCGCCGAGACCCAGTACTTC. It specifies CASSVSGGAAETQYF.